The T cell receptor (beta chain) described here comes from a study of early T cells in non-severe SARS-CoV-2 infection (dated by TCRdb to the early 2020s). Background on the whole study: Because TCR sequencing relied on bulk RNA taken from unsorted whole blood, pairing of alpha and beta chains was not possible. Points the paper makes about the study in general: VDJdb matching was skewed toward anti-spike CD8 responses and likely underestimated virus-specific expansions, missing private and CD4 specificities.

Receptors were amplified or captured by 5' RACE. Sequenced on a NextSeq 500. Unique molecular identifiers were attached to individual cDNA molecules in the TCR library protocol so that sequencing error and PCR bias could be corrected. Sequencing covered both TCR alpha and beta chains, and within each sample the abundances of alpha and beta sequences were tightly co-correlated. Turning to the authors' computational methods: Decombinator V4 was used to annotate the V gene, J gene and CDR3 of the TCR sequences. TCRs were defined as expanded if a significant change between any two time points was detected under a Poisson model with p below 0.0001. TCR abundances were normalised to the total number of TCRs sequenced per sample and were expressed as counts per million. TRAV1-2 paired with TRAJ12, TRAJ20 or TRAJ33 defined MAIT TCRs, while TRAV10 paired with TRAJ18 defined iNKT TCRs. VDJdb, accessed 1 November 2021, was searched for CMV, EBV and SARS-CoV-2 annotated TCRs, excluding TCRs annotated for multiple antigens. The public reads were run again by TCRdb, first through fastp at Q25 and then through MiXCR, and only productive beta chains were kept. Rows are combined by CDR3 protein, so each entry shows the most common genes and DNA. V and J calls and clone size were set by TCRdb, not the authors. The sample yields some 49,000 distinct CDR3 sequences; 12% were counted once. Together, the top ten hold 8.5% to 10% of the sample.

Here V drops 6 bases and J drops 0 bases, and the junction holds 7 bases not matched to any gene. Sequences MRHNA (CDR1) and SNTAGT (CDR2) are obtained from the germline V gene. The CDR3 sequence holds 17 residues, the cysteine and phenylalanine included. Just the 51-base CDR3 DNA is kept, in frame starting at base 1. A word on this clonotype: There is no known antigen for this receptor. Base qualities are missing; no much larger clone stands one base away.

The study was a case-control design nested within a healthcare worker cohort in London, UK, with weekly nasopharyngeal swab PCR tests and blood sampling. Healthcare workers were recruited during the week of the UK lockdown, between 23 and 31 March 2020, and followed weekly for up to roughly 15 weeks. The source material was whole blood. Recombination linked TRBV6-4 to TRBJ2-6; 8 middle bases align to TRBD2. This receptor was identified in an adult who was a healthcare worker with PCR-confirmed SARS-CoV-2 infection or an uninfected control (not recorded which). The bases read TGTGCCAGCAGGCCGGGAGGGGTCACCTCTGGGGCCAACGTCCTGACTTTC. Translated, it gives CASRPGGVTSGANVLTF.